Sequencing of this T cell receptor (beta chain) was carried out in a study of CD8 T cells in ankylosing spondylitis. Study-wide points: Several highly homologous variants made up a TCR beta motif, and this motif appeared characteristic of ankylosing spondylitis blood. Reported data indicate significant enrichment of disease-linked clones within matched ankylosing spondylitis synovial fluid.

This clonotype came up a few times. The antigen is undetermined. Per germline, CDR1 DFQATT and CDR2 SNEGSKA (reference sequence). The CDR3 contains 18 residues. V shed 6 bases, J shed 0 bases, and the junction held 14 bases outside the gene matches. Molecular-barcoded quantitative 5'-RACE produced these TCR beta libraries. Each CDR3 protein gets one entry after TCRdb re-called the 5' RACE reads with MiXCR. The profile covers 200,000 to 250,000 distinct CDR3 sequences, with around 19% appearing a single time and approximately 40% taken by the ten largest. The sequenced sample consisted of blood, either unsorted or a sorted T cell fraction (not recorded which). The sequence came from a male donor with ankylosing spondylitis. The rearrangement links TRBV20-1 to TRBJ2-1; TRBD2 agrees at 10 bases. The CDR3 loop reads CSAETASGSGSSYNEQFF. In DNA, the CDR3 is TGCAGTGCAGAAACCGCTAGCGGGAGCGGTAGCTCCTACAATGAGCAGTTCTTC.